This TCR beta chain derives from a study of regulatory T cells in long-lasting Graves disease (dated by TCRdb to 2020 to 2023). General notes on the study: Persistent Graves' disease was defined as antithyroid drug treatment for over 5 years with persistently positive TSH receptor autoantibodies. Peripheral blood TCR sequencing and RNA sequencing compared persistent Graves' disease patients with newly diagnosed Graves' disease patients. The study was conducted in China and was registered as a clinical trial. A total of about 33 samples underwent TCR sequencing, from roughly 13 patients with persistent Graves' disease and 20 or so patients with newly diagnosed Graves' disease. Persistent Graves' disease patients in the clinical cohort had taken antithyroid drugs for roughly ten years on average. Summary of the overall study and its limitations: The authors noted that the small sample size was a limitation that may lower accuracy. A larger number of public clonotypes was shared among persistent patients (approximately 2,600) than among newly diagnosed patients (over 850). Sequencing and analysis were restricted to the TCR beta chain. Compared with newly diagnosed patients, persistent Graves' disease patients had lower TCR Shannon entropy and fewer highly expanded clones, which suggests clonal expansion. Only peripheral blood was studied, because thyroid tissue, the primary lesion, was inaccessible.

The library came from multiplex PCR. Data came from an Illumina HiSeq 4000. To build TCR beta libraries, CDR3 regions were amplified by Arm-PCR using iRepertoire HTBI primers. PCR products were gel purified before sequencing. Turning to the authors' computational methods: Across samples, 55 to 80 TRBV and approximately 15 TRBJ segments were identified and used for gene usage analysis of CDR3 amino acid clonotypes. Filtered high-quality paired reads were merged into contigs using COPE and FqMerger. Contigs were aligned with BLAST to IMGT TRBV, TRBD and TRBJ reference genes, and CDR3 was defined per IMGT. Any clonotype with a frequency above 0.1% was counted as a highly expanded clone. Shannon entropy served as the measure of repertoire diversity, while the Gini coefficient captured V-J evenness. Clonotypes shared by more than one individual were considered public. The public reads were reanalyzed by TCRdb: fastp trimming at Q25, MiXCR alignment, in-frame beta chains only. Each entry is one CDR3 protein sequence, shown with its most common DNA and genes. TCRdb, not the authors, supplied the V and J calls. Within this sample are 350,000 to 500,000 distinct CDR3 sequences, with around 23% of them counted one time only. Approximately 14% of the sample is held by the ten biggest clonotypes.

This clonotype has ten or more counts. Its antigen is currently not known. Within one base of it there is no much larger clone, and no base qualities were kept. The time point label on this specimen signifies: persistent/refractory GD, antithyroid drugs over 5 years with positive TRAb. RNA was extracted from PBMCs in TRIzol for both TCR sequencing and RNA sequencing. Graves' disease was diagnosed according to American Thyroid Association guidelines. Recruitment of patients was carried out at an endocrinology department in Xi'an, China. From each patient, around 9.3 milliliters of peripheral blood was collected into an EDTA anticoagulant tube. Ficoll Paque Plus density gradient separation was used to isolate PBMCs, and no further T cell sorting was performed. An Agilent 2100 Bioanalyzer and agarose gel were used to check RNA quality, and a NanoDrop 2000 was used to measure RNA concentration. The specimen was peripheral blood mononuclear cells (PBMCs), collected when the disease was refractory, from a patient treated with antithyroid drugs. This TCR came from a female donor with Graves disease.

The nucleotide sequence is TGTGCCACCAGCACCAGACAGGGTCAAGAGACCCAGTACTTC. It specifies CATSTRQGQETQYF. The chain is assembled from TRBV15 and TRBJ2-5, with 7 junctional bases fitting TRBD1. The CDR3, from cysteine to phenylalanine, totals 14 residues. The retained sequence is limited to the CDR3, 42 bases, with the frame set at the first base. V is cut back by 4 bases and J by 2 bases, with 4 bases in the junction unmatched. CDR1 and CDR2, looked up from the germline V gene (reference sequence), are LNHNV and YYDKDF.